The next 10 T cell receptor beta chains were all read from a single sample in a study of T cell repertoires in cytomegalovirus infection. TCRdb redid the calling of the reads with MiXCR, one entry per CDR3 protein. Among roughly 300,000 distinct CDR3 sequences listed, roughly 9.5% were seen once. The sample taken for sequencing was PBMCs. The source of these receptors is a human donor in good health (CMV status not recorded). Some clones in this sample may be carry-over from other donors' samples.

The chain recombines TRBV24-1 with TRBJ2-3; D gene unclear. The CDR3 sequence is 13 residues long. Germline CDR1 is KGHDR and CDR2 is SFDVKD. V dropped 6 bases and J dropped 3 bases, with 9 bases sitting between them. CDR3 in DNA: TGTGCCACCAGTAAAGCACAGACAGATACGCAGTATTTT. Residues: CATSKAQTDTQYF.

This clonotype was detected a few times. The genes are TRBV12-3 or TRBV12-4 and TRBJ1-5; D not certain. V was pared by 3 bases and J by 10 bases, with 7 bases between. There are 11 residues in the CDR3. The DNA for the CDR3 is TGTGCCAGCAGTTTGAACGGCCCCCAGCATTTT. This gives the protein CASSLNGPQHF.

The gene calls are TRBV4-2 and TRBJ1-5; D is ambiguous. The germline V gene encodes CDR1 LGHNA and CDR2 YNFKEQ. The CDR3 spans 15 residues. The V end lost 0 bases, the J end lost 5 bases, and 11 bases lay between the germline ends. CDR3 in amino acids: CASSQEVGPHQPQHF. The CDR3 region has the DNA TGTGCCAGCAGCCAAGAAGTCGGGCCCCATCAGCCCCAGCATTTT.

This clonotype was detected many times. This chain joins TRBV28 and TRBJ1-2; no clear D. The CDR3 loop spans 14 amino acids. The ends were cut back, 2 bases at V and 5 bases at J, with 12 bases in the middle. From germline, CDR1 is MDHEN and CDR2 SYDVKM. CDR3 loop: CASSLVGQEYGYTF. The CDR3 nucleotides are TGTGCCAGCAGTTTAGTGGGTCAGGAGTATGGCTACACCTTC.

Only a few counts were recorded for this clonotype. This rearrangement joins TRBV6-2 or TRBV6-3 to TRBJ2-3, with D perhaps assigned TRBD1 or TRBD2 (6 bases each). Per the germline V gene, CDR1 is MNHEY and CDR2 is SVGEGT. The V end was cut by 0 bases, the J end by 0 bases, with 10 bases between. The CDR3 runs 16 residues. CDR3 in amino acids: CASSYSTGTSTDTQYF. Here the CDR3 DNA reads TGTGCCAGCAGTTACTCAACAGGGACTAGCACAGATACGCAGTATTTT.

Ten or more counts support this clonotype. The genes are TRBV15 and TRBJ1-5, with D hard to call. Per the germline V gene, CDR1 is LNHNV and CDR2 is YYDKDF (reference sequence). The CDR3 runs to 13 residues. Between the trimmed V and J ends, which lost 2 bases and 9 bases, there was a span of 11 bases. The CDR3 DNA reads TGTGCCACCAGCAGACCAGACTCGGGGCCCCAGCATTTT. Its translation is CATSRPDSGPQHF.

The chain joins TRBV2 to TRBJ2-2, with 11 nucleotides matching TRBD2. The V and J ends lost 0 bases and 4 bases, in that order; junction bases with no gene match: 4. This CDR3 is built from 17 residues. CDR1 and CDR2 (germline): SNHLY, FYNNEI. Here the CDR3 reads CASSEAPLAGVTGELFF. In nucleotides, the CDR3 is TGTGCCAGCAGTGAAGCGCCACTAGCGGGAGTCACCGGGGAGCTGTTTTTT.

This clonotype has ten or more counts. The CDR3 DNA reads as TGTGCCAGCAGCTTACAGGGGGCGACGAACACTGAAGCTTTCTTT. Residues: CASSLQGATNTEAFF. The rearrangement links TRBV7-6 to TRBJ1-1; TRBD1 aligns across 8 bases. V lost 2 bases, J lost 1 base, and 3 bases stayed unmatched. This CDR3 is 15 amino acids long. CDR1 SGHVS and CDR2 FNYEAQ come from the germline V gene.

The chain's CDR3 is CASSIWDPNEQFF. The CDR3 DNA is TGTGCCAGTAGTATATGGGACCCTAATGAGCAGTTCTTC. The chain recombines TRBV19 with TRBJ2-1; the D gene could be TRBD1 or TRBD2 (5 bases each). The CDR3 is 13 residues long. Germline V gene sequence: CDR1 LNHDA, CDR2 SQIVND (reference sequence). V was trimmed by 2 bases and J by 7 bases, leaving 9 bases between them.

Regarding this clonotype: Given a much more abundant clone one base away, this may be a read error. The chain joins TRBV12-3 or TRBV12-4 to TRBJ1-6, with 10 nucleotides matching TRBD1. The CDR3 totals 13 residues. J lost 9 bases, V lost 9 bases, and 5 bases had no gene match. CDR3 coding DNA: TGTGCCAGAAGGGACAGGGGATTTTCACCCCTCCACTTT. It specifies CARRDRGFSPLHF.